This TCR beta chain originates from a study of T cell responses to AZD1222 COVID-19 vaccine. Assay: immunoSEQ multiplex PCR; the TCRdb copy retains only in-frame clones and omits some. The top ten clones hold over 40% of a sample with roughly 44,000 clones, 83% of them seen once. This TCR was sampled from an adult in good health. Sequencing used peripheral blood, obtained on day 0 of AZD1222 vaccination.

The CDR3 sequence is CASKGQGYEQYF. The CDR3, as DNA: TGCGCCAGCAAGGGACAGGGGTACGAGCAGTACTTC. The V gene is TRBV10-2, the J gene TRBJ2-7, with 10 bases that match TRBD1. CDR1 WSHSY and CDR2 SAAADI come from the germline V gene. The CDR3 has 12 amino acids. J lost 4 bases, V lost 7 bases, and 1 base had no gene match.